The clone carrying this T cell receptor (beta chain) was found a few times. Its antigen is still unknown. TCRdb recomputed calls from the 5' RACE reads with MiXCR, one row per CDR3 protein. The sample records 1.5 million to 2 million distinct CDR3 sequences, around 33% being singletons. V trimming: 4 bases; J trimming: 4 bases; junction bases outside the gene matches: 7. CDR1 and CDR2 (germline): SNHLY, FYNNEI. There are 15 residues in the CDR3. The data are from a study of identical twins. Whole-study findings and limits: Twins' excess sharing was less marked for out-of-frame beta sequences. For out-of-frame alpha sequences shared by twins, low generation probability was in excess.

J is TRBJ1-2 and V is TRBV2; 9 nucleotides align to TRBD1. The sample comprised cord blood. This receptor was taken from a newborn girl in good health. The CDR3 DNA sequence: TGTGCCAGCAGTGTACAGGGGGCGCAGGGCTATGGCTACACCTTC. It codes for CASSVQGAQGYGYTF.